This TCR beta chain was identified in a study of OX40 agonist ivuxolimab in advanced cancers. As for the study in general: Ivuxolimab, an antibody acting as an agonist of OX40 (CD134), was used to treat patients.

Assay used: immunoSEQ multiplex PCR; TCRdb lists only in-frame clones, some missing. The table has over 25,000 clones, nearly 90% seen once. Trimming cost V 2 bases and J 9 bases, with 13 bases left between them. The germline V gene has CDR1 MNHEY and CDR2 SVGAGI. The CDR3 length is 13 residues. This clone was seen a handful of times. Its specificity is unknown. Study findings and constraints: Expansion of clones was among the lowest in partial responders at 0.1-3.0 mg/kg. In a subset of nonresponders, normalized T-cell clonal expansion was also low.

This material consisted of CD4+ or CD8+ T cells sorted from blood, taken in a trial of the OX40 agonist ivuxolimab. The chain uses TRBV6-5 and TRBJ2-5, with D tentatively TRBD2 (7 bases). The sequence was collected from an adult with an advanced solid tumor such as melanoma, head and neck, liver or kidney cancer. The CDR3 bases are TGTGCCAGCAGTTACGGGGGGGCCCGTGCCCAGTACTTC. Its translation is CASSYGGARAQYF.